Listed below are T cell receptor beta chains from one sample, sequenced in a study of blood T cell repertoires in COVID-19. Profiled with immunoSEQ multiplex PCR; TCRdb holds only in-frame clones, not every one. The table includes just over 95,000 clones, roughly nine tenths detected once. Sequencing was performed on peripheral blood. The receptors originated from a man aged 60 to 75 with acute or convalescent COVID-19. The CDR3 runs from the conserved cysteine through the conserved F or W. The D gene is left open where the match is weak. The size field is filled for only some rows; it gives once, few, many or a size class.

clone_size	v_call	j_call	d_call	cdr3_aa	cdr3_nt
NA	TRBV27	TRBJ1-2	NA	CASHPGGNYGYTF	TGTGCCAGTCACCCCGGGGGTAACTATGGCTACACCTTC
NA	TRBV18	TRBJ2-5	TRBD2	CASSPPNSGGETQYF	TGTGCCAGCTCACCACCAAATAGCGGGGGAGAGACCCAGTACTTC
NA	TRBV28	TRBJ1-3	NA	CASSLSGGNTIYF	TGTGCCAGCAGTTTATCAGGGGGAAACACCATATATTTT
NA	TRBV28	TRBJ1-5	TRBD1	CASSYRGNQPQHF	TGTGCCAGCAGCTACAGGGGAAATCAGCCCCAGCATTTT
NA	TRBV5-6	TRBJ2-4	NA	CASSLVRGDIQYF	TGTGCCAGCAGCTTGGTCAGGGGGGACATTCAGTACTTC
NA	TRBV5-1	TRBJ1-2	NA	CASSPIASNGYTF	TGCGCCAGCAGCCCCATCGCTAGTAACGGCTACACCTTC
NA	TRBV10-3	TRBJ1-1	NA	CAIRESGVNTEAFF	TGTGCCATCAGAGAATCGGGGGTGAACACTGAAGCTTTCTTT
NA	TRBV30	TRBJ1-2	NA	CAWSTGNNYGYTF	TGTGCCTGGAGTACGGGGAACAACTATGGCTACACCTTC
few	TRBV7-9	TRBJ2-7	TRBD2	CASSSTRTSGGHEQYF	TGTGCCAGCAGCTCAACCCGGACTAGCGGGGGCCACGAGCAGTACTTC
NA	TRBV7-9	TRBJ2-1	NA	CASSGGTLGNEQFF	TGTGCCAGCAGCGGAGGGACGCTGGGCAATGAGCAGTTCTTC
NA	TRBV7-2	TRBJ1-5	TRBD1	CASSPGQGRHPQHF	TGTGCCAGCAGCCCTGGACAGGGACGGCACCCCCAGCATTTT
NA	TRBV27	TRBJ2-3	TRBD1	CASSPGQRADTQYF	TGTGCCAGCAGTCCGGGACAGAGAGCAGATACGCAGTATTTT
NA	TRBV5-4	TRBJ2-3	TRBD2	CASSLDGGGRTDTQYF	TGTGCCAGCAGCTTGGACGGGGGGGGCAGGACAGATACGCAGTATTTT
NA	TRBV5-1	TRBJ2-7	TRBD2	CASSFPGLAGGVIF	TGCGCCAGCAGCTTCCCGGGACTAGCGGGCGGGGTTATTTTC
NA	TRBV5-1	TRBJ2-1	NA	CASSFRQVINNEQFF	TGCGCCAGCAGCTTCCGACAGGTCATTAACAATGAGCAGTTCTTC
NA	TRBV10-3	TRBJ1-1	NA	CAISESVENTEAFF	TGTGCCATCAGTGAGTCGGTAGAGAACACTGAAGCTTTCTTT
NA	TRBV6-5	TRBJ2-7	NA	CASSYSGVQGLYEQYF	TGTGCCAGCAGTTACTCGGGAGTACAGGGTTTGTACGAGCAGTACTTC
NA	TRBV6-5	TRBJ1-2	TRBD1	CASRNRGGYTF	TGTGCCAGCAGAAACAGGGGAGGCTACACCTTC
NA	TRBV6-5	TRBJ1-2	NA	CASTAGGGFYGYTF	TGTGCCAGCACCGCGGGGGGGGGATTCTATGGCTACACCTTC
NA	TRBV11-2	TRBJ2-5	NA	CASSLVGFRRETQYF	TGTGCCAGCAGCTTAGTAGGTTTCAGGCGAGAGACCCAGTACTTC
NA	TRBV20-1	TRBJ2-1	TRBD2	CSASKLAGDIYNEQFF	TGCAGTGCTAGTAAACTAGCGGGGGACATCTACAATGAGCAGTTCTTC
NA	TRBV19	TRBJ1-4	TRBD1	CASTGQGTATNEKLFF	TGTGCCAGTACCGGACAGGGGACGGCAACTAATGAAAAACTGTTTTTT
NA	TRBV5-1	TRBJ2-3	TRBD2	CASSLRGGGASDTQYF	TGCGCCAGCAGCTTGAGAGGCGGGGGGGCGTCAGATACGCAGTATTTT
NA	TRBV6-2/TRBV6-3	TRBJ2-3	TRBD2	CASSRPGLATDTQYF	TGTGCCAGCAGTCGACCGGGACTAGCGACAGATACGCAGTATTTT
NA	TRBV18	TRBJ1-1	NA	CASSPTAGETEAFF	TGTGCCAGCTCACCCACGGCCGGGGAAACTGAAGCTTTCTTT
NA	TRBV7-9	TRBJ1-2	NA	CASSLLAGAHYGYTF	TGTGCCAGCAGCTTACTCGCGGGGGCCCACTATGGCTACACCTTC
NA	TRBV7-9	TRBJ1-3	NA	CASTAGLSGNTTYF	TGTGCCAGCACGGCAGGTCTTTCTGGAAACACCACATATTTT
once	TRBV7-9	TRBJ1-6	NA	CASSLPGSPLHF	TGTGCCAGCAGCTTACCGGGGTCACCCCTCCACTTT
NA	TRBV7-2	TRBJ1-1	NA	CASSFMGGATEAFF	TGTGCCAGCAGCTTTATGGGGGGGGCGACTGAAGCTTTCTTT
once	TRBV6-1	TRBJ1-4	NA	CASSEKQGKNEKLFF	TGTGCCAGCAGTGAAAAGCAGGGGAAGAATGAAAAACTGTTTTTT
NA	TRBV5-6	TRBJ1-1	TRBD1	CASSLRGQGLTEAFF	TGTGCCAGCAGCTTACGGGGACAGGGACTCACTGAAGCTTTCTTT
once	TRBV30	TRBJ1-3	NA	CAWSVQGSNTIYF	TGTGCCTGGAGTGTACAGGGAAGTAACACCATATATTTT
NA	TRBV2	TRBJ2-1	TRBD1	CASSATGGPYNEQFF	TGTGCCAGCAGTGCAACAGGGGGCCCCTACAATGAGCAGTTCTTC
NA	TRBV5-1	TRBJ2-7	TRBD1	CASSLLDRPYEQYF	TGCGCCAGCAGCTTGCTGGACAGGCCTTACGAGCAGTACTTC
NA	TRBV7-9	TRBJ1-4	NA	CASSLDGTSNEKLFF	TGTGCCAGCAGCTTAGATGGGACAAGTAATGAAAAACTGTTTTTT
NA	TRBV3-1/TRBV3-2	TRBJ2-2	NA	CASSRRNTGELFF	TGTGCCAGCAGCCGGAGGAACACCGGGGAGCTGTTTTTT
once	TRBV2	TRBJ1-2	NA	CASVSGYQGYTF	TGTGCCAGCGTATCCGGGTATCAGGGCTACACCTTC
NA	TRBV5-4	TRBJ1-1	TRBD1	CASSWGQGDTEAFF	TGTGCCAGCAGCTGGGGACAGGGGGACACTGAAGCTTTCTTT
NA	TRBV11-2	TRBJ1-1	NA	CASSLETGRAAYTEAFF	TGTGCCAGCAGCTTAGAAACGGGCAGGGCAGCCTACACTGAAGCTTTCTTT
NA	TRBV18	TRBJ1-6	NA	CASSPPRGRESYNSPLHF	TGTGCCAGCTCACCACCGAGAGGCAGGGAATCCTATAATTCACCCCTCCACTTT